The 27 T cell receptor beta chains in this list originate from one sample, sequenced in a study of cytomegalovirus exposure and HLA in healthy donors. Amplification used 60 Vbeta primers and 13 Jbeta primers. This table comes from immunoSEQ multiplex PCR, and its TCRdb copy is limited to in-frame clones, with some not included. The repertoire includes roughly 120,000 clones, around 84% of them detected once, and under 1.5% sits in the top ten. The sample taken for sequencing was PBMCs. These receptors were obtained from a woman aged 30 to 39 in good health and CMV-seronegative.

The CDR3 loop is CASNGPGGSYEQYF. CDR3 DNA sequence: TGCGCCAGCAACGGACCCGGCGGGTCCTACGAGCAGTACTTC. The chain combines TRBV5-1 with TRBJ2-7, with a possible D match to TRBD2 (5 bases). Trimming pared 6 bases from V and 1 base from J, leaving 14 bases between. Germline CDR1 reads SGHRS; CDR2 reads YFSETQ. The CDR3 is 14 residues long.

Written as DNA, the CDR3 is TGTGCCATCAATGGAGGACAGGGGGCGTACAATGAGCAGTTCTTC. Its protein product is CAINGGQGAYNEQFF. The V gene is TRBV10-3, the J gene TRBJ2-1; 11 nucleotides agree with TRBD1. The V gene end was trimmed by 7 bases and the J gene end by 4 bases; junction bases not matched to a gene: 6. Per the germline V gene, CDR1 is ENHRY and CDR2 is SYGVKD. The CDR3 sequence is 15 residues long.

CDR3 bases: TGCAGCGTTGAAGAACCCGGACAGAGCTCCTACGAGCAGTACTTC. This gives the protein CSVEEPGQSSYEQYF. The V and J genes are TRBV29-1 and TRBJ2-7; D is possibly TRBD1 (6 bases). The V end lost 0 bases, the J end lost 0 bases, and 12 bases lay between the germline ends. The CDR3 sequence is 15 residues long. Germline-derived CDR1 and CDR2 are SQVTM and ANQGSEA.

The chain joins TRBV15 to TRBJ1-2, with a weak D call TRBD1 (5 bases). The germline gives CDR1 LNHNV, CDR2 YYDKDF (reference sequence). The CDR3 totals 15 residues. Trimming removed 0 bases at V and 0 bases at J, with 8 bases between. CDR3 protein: CATSRDRVPNYGYTF. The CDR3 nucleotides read TGTGCCACCAGCAGAGACAGGGTTCCTAACTATGGCTACACCTTC.

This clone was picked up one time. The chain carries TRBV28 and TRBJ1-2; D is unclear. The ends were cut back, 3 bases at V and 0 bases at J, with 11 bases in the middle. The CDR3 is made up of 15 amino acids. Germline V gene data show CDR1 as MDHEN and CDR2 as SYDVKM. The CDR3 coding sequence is TGTGCCAGCAGTTTCCCCCGGGGAGCTAACTATGGCTACACCTTC. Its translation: CASSFPRGANYGYTF.

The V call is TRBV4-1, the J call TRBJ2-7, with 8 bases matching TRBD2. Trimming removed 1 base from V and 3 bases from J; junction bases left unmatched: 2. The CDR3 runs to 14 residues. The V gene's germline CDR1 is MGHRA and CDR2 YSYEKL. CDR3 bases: TGCGCCAGCAGCCAAGGGCTAGCGGGCTACGAGCAGTACTTC. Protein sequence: CASSQGLAGYEQYF.

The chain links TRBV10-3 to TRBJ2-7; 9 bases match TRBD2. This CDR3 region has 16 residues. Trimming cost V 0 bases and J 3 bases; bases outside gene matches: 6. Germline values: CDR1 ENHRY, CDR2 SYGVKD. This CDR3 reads CAISESASGALYEQYF. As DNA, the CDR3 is TGTGCCATCAGTGAGTCGGCTAGCGGGGCCCTCTACGAGCAGTACTTC.

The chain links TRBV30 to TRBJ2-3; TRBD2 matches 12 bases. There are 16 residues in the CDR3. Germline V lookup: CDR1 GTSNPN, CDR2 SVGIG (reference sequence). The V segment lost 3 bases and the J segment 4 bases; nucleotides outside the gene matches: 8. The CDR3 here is CAWRRLAGVVADTQYF. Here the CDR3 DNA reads TGTGCCTGGAGAAGACTAGCGGGAGTGGTTGCAGATACGCAGTATTTT.

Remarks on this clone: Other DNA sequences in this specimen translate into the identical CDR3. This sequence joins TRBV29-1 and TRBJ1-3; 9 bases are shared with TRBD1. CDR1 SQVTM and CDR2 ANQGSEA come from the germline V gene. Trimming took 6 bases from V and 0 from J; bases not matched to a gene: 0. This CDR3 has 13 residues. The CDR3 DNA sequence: TGCAGCGTGGGACAGGGCTCTGGAAACACCATATATTTT. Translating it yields CSVGQGSGNTIYF.

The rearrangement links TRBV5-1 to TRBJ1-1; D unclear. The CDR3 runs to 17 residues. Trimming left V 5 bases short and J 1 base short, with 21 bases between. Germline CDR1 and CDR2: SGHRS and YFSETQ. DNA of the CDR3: TGCGCCAGCAGTTCCAAGACTCAACGGTACGGGAACACTGAAGCTTTCTTT. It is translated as CASSSKTQRYGNTEAFF.

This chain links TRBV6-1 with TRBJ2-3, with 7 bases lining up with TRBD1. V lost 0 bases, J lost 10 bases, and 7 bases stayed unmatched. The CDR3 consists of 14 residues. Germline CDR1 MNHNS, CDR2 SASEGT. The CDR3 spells CASSEALGQPAQYF. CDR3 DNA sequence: TGTGCCAGCAGTGAAGCCCTGGGACAGCCCGCGCAGTATTTT.

CDR3 DNA sequence: TGCGCCAGCAGCCAGGGGACAGCCCGTTCCTCTGGAAACACCATATATTTT. It encodes CASSQGTARSSGNTIYF. This rearrangement joins TRBV4-1 to TRBJ1-3; TRBD1 matches at 7 bases. This CDR3 has 17 amino acids. V shed 3 bases and J 0 bases; nucleotides not matched to a gene: 8. Germline V gene data show CDR1 as MGHRA and CDR2 as YSYEKL.

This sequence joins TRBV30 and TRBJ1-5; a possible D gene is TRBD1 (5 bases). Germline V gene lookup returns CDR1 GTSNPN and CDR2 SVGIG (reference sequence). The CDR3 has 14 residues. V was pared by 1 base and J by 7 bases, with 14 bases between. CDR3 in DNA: TGTGCCTGGAGTGCAGGGATCGGGCAGCAGCCCCAGCATTTT. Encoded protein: CAWSAGIGQQPQHF.

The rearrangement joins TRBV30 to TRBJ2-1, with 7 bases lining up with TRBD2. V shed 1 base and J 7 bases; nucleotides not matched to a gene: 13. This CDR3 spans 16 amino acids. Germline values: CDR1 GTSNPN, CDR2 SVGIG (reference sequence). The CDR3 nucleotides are TGTGCCTGGAGTGATGGGAGGGCCAGCTTGGGGAATGAGCAGTTCTTC. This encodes CAWSDGRASLGNEQFF.

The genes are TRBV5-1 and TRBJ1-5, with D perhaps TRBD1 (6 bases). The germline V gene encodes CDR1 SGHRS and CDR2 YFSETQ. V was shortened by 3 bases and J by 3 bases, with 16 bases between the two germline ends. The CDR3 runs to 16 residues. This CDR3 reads CASSSEPDRSNQPQHF. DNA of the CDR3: TGCGCCAGCAGCTCGGAACCAGACAGGTCCAATCAGCCCCAGCATTTT.

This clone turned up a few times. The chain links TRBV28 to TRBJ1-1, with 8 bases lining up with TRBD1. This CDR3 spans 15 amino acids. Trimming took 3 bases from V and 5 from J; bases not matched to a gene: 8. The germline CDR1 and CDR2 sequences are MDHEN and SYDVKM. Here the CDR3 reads CASSLPGGRGTEAFF. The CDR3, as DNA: TGTGCCAGCAGTTTGCCAGGGGGCCGAGGAACTGAAGCTTTCTTT.

The DNA of the CDR3 is TGTGCCAGCAGCCAAGATCGGGGGACAGGGACCTCACCCCTCCACTTT. Residues: CASSQDRGTGTSPLHF. The chain carries TRBV4-2 and TRBJ1-6; 9 bases align to TRBD1. The V gene's germline CDR1 is LGHNA and CDR2 YNFKEQ. Trimming removed 0 bases from V and 10 bases from J; junction bases left unmatched: 7. This CDR3 spans 16 amino acids.

Here the CDR3 DNA reads TGCACCAGCAGCCAAGCCGGGACAGGGTTTTCGGGTCACACGGATACGCAGTATTTT. Amino acids: CTSSQAGTGFSGHTDTQYF. The chain links TRBV1 to TRBJ2-3; the tabulated D call, TRBD1, remains unverified against the DNA. TRBV1 is listed as a pseudogene. The CDR3 extends over 19 amino acids.

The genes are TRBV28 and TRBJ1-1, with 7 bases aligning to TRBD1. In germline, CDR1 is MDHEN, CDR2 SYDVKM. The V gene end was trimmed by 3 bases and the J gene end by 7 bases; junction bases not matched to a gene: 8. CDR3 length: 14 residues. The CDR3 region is CASSFLQGRGEAFF. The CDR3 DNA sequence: TGTGCCAGCAGTTTCCTACAGGGGAGAGGTGAAGCTTTCTTT.

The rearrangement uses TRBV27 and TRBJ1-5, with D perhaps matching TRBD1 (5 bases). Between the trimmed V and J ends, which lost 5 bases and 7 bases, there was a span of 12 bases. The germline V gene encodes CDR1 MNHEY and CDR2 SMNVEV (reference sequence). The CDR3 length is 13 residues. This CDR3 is CASSTRAWQPQHF. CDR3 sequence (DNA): TGTGCCAGCAGTACCAGGGCATGGCAGCCCCAGCATTTT.

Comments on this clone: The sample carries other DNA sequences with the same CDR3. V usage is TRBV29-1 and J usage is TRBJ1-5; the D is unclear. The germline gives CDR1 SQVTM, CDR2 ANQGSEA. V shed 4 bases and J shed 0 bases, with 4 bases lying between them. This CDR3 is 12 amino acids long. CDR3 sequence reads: CSVGGSNQPQHF. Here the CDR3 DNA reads TGCAGCGTTGGAGGTAGCAATCAGCCCCAGCATTTT.

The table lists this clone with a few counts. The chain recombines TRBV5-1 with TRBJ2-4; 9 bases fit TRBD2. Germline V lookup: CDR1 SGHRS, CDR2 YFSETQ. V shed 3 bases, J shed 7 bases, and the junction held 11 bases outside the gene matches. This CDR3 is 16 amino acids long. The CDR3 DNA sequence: TGCGCCAGCAGCTCGGCTAGCGGGATCCTGGGGAACATTCAGTACTTC. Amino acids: CASSSASGILGNIQYF.

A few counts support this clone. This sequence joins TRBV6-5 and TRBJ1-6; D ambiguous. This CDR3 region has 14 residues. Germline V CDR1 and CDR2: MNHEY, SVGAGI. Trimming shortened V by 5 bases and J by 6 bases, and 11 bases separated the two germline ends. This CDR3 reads CASSPHGFNSPLHF. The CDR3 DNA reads TGTGCCAGCAGTCCCCACGGTTTTAATTCACCCCTCCACTTT.

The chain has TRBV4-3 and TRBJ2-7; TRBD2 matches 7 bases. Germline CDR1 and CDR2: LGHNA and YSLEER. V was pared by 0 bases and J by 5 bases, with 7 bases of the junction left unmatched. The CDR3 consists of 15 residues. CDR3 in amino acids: CASSQDTSGINEQYF. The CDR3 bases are TGCGCCAGCAGCCAAGATACCAGCGGGATAAACGAGCAGTACTTC.

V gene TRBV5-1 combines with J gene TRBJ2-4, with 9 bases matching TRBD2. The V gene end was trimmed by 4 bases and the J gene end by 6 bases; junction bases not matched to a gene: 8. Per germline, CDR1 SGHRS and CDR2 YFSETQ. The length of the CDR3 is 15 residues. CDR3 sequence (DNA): TGCGCCAGCAGCCCGGGCGGGGGGGCGCGAAACATTCAGTACTTC. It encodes CASSPGGGARNIQYF. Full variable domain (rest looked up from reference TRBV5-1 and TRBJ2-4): KAGVTQTPRYLIKTRGQQVTLSCSPISGHRSVSWYQQTPGQGLQFLFEYFSETQRNKGNFPGRFSGRQFSNSRSEMNVSTLELGDSALYLCASSPGGGARNIQYFGAGTRLSVL.

CDR3 sequence reads: CAISESTRTDTQYF. CDR3 nucleotides: TGTGCCATCAGTGAGTCGACTAGAACAGATACGCAGTATTTT. The chain has TRBV10-3 and TRBJ2-3; D is perhaps TRBD2 (6 bases). Germline V CDR1 and CDR2: ENHRY, SYGVKD. V shed 0 bases and J shed 3 bases, with 7 bases lying between them. This CDR3 comprises 14 residues.

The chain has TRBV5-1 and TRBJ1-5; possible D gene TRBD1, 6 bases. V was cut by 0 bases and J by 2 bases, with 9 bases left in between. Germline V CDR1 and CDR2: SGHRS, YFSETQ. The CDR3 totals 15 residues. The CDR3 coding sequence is TGCGCCAGCAGCTTGGGGGGGCTAGGCAATCAGCCCCAGCATTTT. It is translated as CASSLGGLGNQPQHF.